Each of the 21 T cell receptor beta chains below was sequenced from the same sample in a study of STAT5B mutations in CD4+ large granular lymphocyte leukemia. Sequencing used immunoSEQ multiplex PCR; TCRdb keeps in-frame clones, though not all of them. Of fewer than 45,000 clones detected, roughly 84% appear once; the ten largest clones hold about 0.34%. Sequencing was carried out using CD4+ T cells from blood buffy coats. These receptors all stem from a human donor in good health.

V usage is TRBV18 and J usage is TRBJ2-5, with D hard to call. The V gene's germline CDR1 is KGHSH and CDR2 LQKENI. With 2 bases removed from V and 3 bases from J, the gap between germline ends came to 10 bases. CDR3 length equals 14 residues. The CDR3 DNA is TGTGCCAGCTCACCAGGGTTCGATAAAGAGACCCAGTACTTC. As protein: CASSPGFDKETQYF.

The chain employs TRBV5-1 and TRBJ1-1; TRBD1 matches 8 bases. Germline values: CDR1 SGHRS, CDR2 YFSETQ. V was clipped by 5 bases and J by 1 base; unmatched bases: 10. The CDR3 spans 16 residues. CDR3 coding DNA: TGCGCCAGCAGGGGTGGACAGGGACTTCCGAACACTGAAGCTTTCTTT. It encodes CASRGGQGLPNTEAFF.

V usage is TRBV2 and J usage is TRBJ2-1; D is unclear. The germline V gene has CDR1 SNHLY and CDR2 FYNNEI. Trimming stripped 5 bases from V and 12 bases from J, with 17 bases between. This CDR3 has 13 residues. CDR3: CASSSATGWGQFF. The CDR3 bases are TGTGCCAGCAGTTCAGCGACGGGTTGGGGGCAGTTCTTC.

The table lists this clone with a few counts. The gene calls are TRBV6-4 and TRBJ1-6, with D possibly being TRBD1 (6 bases). V lost 4 bases and J lost 9, with 13 bases in between. Germline-derived CDR1 and CDR2 are MRHNA and SNTAGT. This CDR3 is 14 amino acids long. The CDR3 DNA follows: TGTGCCAGCAGTGCTGACAGGACAAGTTCACCCCTCCACTTT. It specifies CASSADRTSSPLHF.

V and J are TRBV7-8 and TRBJ2-7; TRBD1 agrees at 8 bases. J was trimmed by 4 bases and V by 5 bases; bases with no gene match: 13. The CDR3 loop spans 16 amino acids. Looked up from germline, CDR1 is SGHVS and CDR2 is FQNEAQ. CDR3 DNA: TGTGCCAGCAGCACAGCGACCAGGACAGGGTTGTACGAGCAGTACTTC. This sequence encodes CASSTATRTGLYEQYF.

This rearrangement joins TRBV7-2 to TRBJ2-1; D gene unclear. Germline V gives CDR1 SGHTA, CDR2 FQGNSA. Trimming took 4 bases from V and 9 from J, leaving 13 bases between them. This CDR3 comprises 13 residues. This CDR3 is CASSWGSVGEQFF. CDR3 nucleotide sequence: TGTGCCAGCAGCTGGGGAAGCGTGGGTGAGCAGTTCTTC.

The chain recombines TRBV2 with TRBJ2-5, with no clear D. This CDR3 spans 13 amino acids. V was clipped by 3 bases and J by 4 bases, with 9 bases between them. Looked up from germline, CDR1 is SNHLY and CDR2 is FYNNEI. For the CDR3, the DNA is TGTGCCAGCAGTGACAGCGTCGCAGAGACCCAGTACTTC. It codes for CASSDSVAETQYF. Together with reference TRBV2 and TRBJ2-5, the CDR3 gives the full variable domain: EPEVTQTPSHQVTQMGQEVILRCVPISNHLYFYWYRQILGQKVEFLVSFYNNEISEKSEIFDDQFSVERPDGSNFTLKIRSTKLEDSAMYFCASSDSVAETQYFGPGTRLLVL.

This chain joins TRBV7-9 and TRBJ1-4; no definite D call. V lost 4 bases and J 8 bases, leaving 14 bases between the germline ends. This CDR3 spans 14 amino acids. Germline assignment: CDR1 SEHNR and CDR2 FQNEAQ (reference sequence). The CDR3: CASSSGNSGEKLFF. For the CDR3, the DNA is TGTGCCAGCAGCTCGGGGAACTCGGGGGAAAAACTGTTTTTT. Drawing the rest from reference TRBV7-9 and TRBJ1-4, the complete variable domain is DTGVSQNPRHKITKRGQNVTFRCDPISEHNRLYWYRQTLGQGPEFLTYFQNEAQLEKSRLLSDRFSAERPKGSFSTLEIQRTEQGDSAMYLCASSSGNSGEKLFFGSGTQLSVL.

The rearrangement links TRBV2 to TRBJ2-3; 7 bases are shared with TRBD2. Germline V gene sequence: CDR1 SNHLY, CDR2 FYNNEI. Trimming at V came to 7 bases and at J to 1 base, leaving 8 bases not matched to a gene. The CDR3 runs to 15 residues. CDR3 sequence: CASIDGGSGTDTQYF. The CDR3 region has the DNA TGTGCCAGCATCGACGGGGGGTCGGGCACAGATACGCAGTATTTT.

Only one count was recorded for this clone. V is TRBV4-1 and J is TRBJ2-5; D is unclear. V shed 1 base and J shed 2 bases, with 14 bases lying between them. The germline V gene encodes CDR1 MGHRA and CDR2 YSYEKL. The CDR3 has 16 residues. CDR3 sequence (DNA): TGCGCCAGCAGCCAAGTTAACTTGGTCGCTCAAGAGACCCAGTACTTC. This codes for CASSQVNLVAQETQYF.

This sequence joins TRBV4-2 and TRBJ2-7; 13 bases line up with TRBD2. The CDR3 is 17 amino acids. The V gene end was trimmed by 0 bases and the J gene end by 2 bases; junction bases not matched to a gene: 4. Looked up from germline, CDR1 is LGHNA and CDR2 is YNFKEQ. The CDR3 region has the DNA TGTGCCAGCAGCCAAGATACTAGCGGGGGGGAAGCCTACGAGCAGTACTTC. Protein: CASSQDTSGGEAYEQYF.

This clone appeared once. The V gene is TRBV30, the J gene TRBJ2-1; a possible D gene is TRBD1 (6 bases). There are 12 residues in the CDR3. The germline V and J ends were trimmed by 6 bases and 4 bases, with 10 bases remaining between them. Germline V gives CDR1 GTSNPN, CDR2 SVGIG (reference sequence). CDR3 nucleotides: TGTGCCTGCCGGGACACTTACAATGAGCAGTTCTTC. Its translation is CACRDTYNEQFF. Supplemented by reference TRBV30 and TRBJ2-1, the full variable domain reads SQTIHQWPATLVQPVGSPLSLECTVEGTSNPNLYWYRQAAGRGLQLLFYSVGIGQISSEVPQNLSASRPQDRQFILSSKKLLLSDSGFYLCACRDTYNEQFFGPGTRLTVL.

The rearrangement joins TRBV29-1 to TRBJ2-7; 10 bases are a match to TRBD2. The CDR3 runs 13 residues. V lost 1 base, J lost 6 bases, and 3 bases stayed unmatched. Germline values: CDR1 SQVTM, CDR2 ANQGSEA. The CDR3 is CSVEVSSGGEQYF. The CDR3 region has the DNA TGCAGCGTTGAAGTCTCTAGCGGGGGCGAGCAGTACTTC.

V and J are TRBV25-1 and TRBJ1-4; 8 nucleotides agree with TRBD1. The CDR3 is 16 amino acids. Trimming removed 6 bases from V and 1 base from J; junction bases left unmatched: 7. The germline V gene has CDR1 MGHDK and CDR2 SYGVNS. The CDR3 loop is CASRTGTGLTNEKLFF. CDR3 sequence (DNA): TGTGCCAGCAGGACCGGGACAGGCTTAACTAATGAAAAACTGTTTTTT.

The J gene is TRBJ2-5, the V gene TRBV7-2, with TRBD2 matching 7 bases. There are 14 residues in the CDR3. The trim removed 0 bases at V and 5 bases at J, leaving 3 bases unmatched. The germline V gene has CDR1 SGHTA and CDR2 FQGNSA. CDR3 bases: TGTGCCAGCAGCTTAGCGGGAGGGCCGGAGACCCAGTACTTC. Translated: CASSLAGGPETQYF.

About this clone itself: Other nucleotide sequences in the sample specify the same CDR3. This chain links TRBV9 with TRBJ2-1, with 8 bases identical to TRBD2. The CDR3 length is 15 residues. V shed 3 bases, J shed 0 bases, and the junction held 2 bases outside the gene matches. Germline CDR1 reads SGDLS; CDR2 reads YYNGEE. The CDR3 nucleotides read TGTGCCAGCAGCGCCAGCGGGAGCTCCTACAATGAGCAGTTCTTC. Translating it yields CASSASGSSYNEQFF.

The J gene is TRBJ1-5, the V gene TRBV28, with 8 bases fitting TRBD1. V lost 2 bases, J lost 3 bases, and 3 bases stayed unmatched. CDR1 is MDHEN, CDR2 SYDVKM, per germline. This CDR3 has 15 residues. CDR3 in amino acids: CASSLRDRYNQPQHF. Written as DNA, the CDR3 is TGTGCCAGCAGTTTAAGGGACAGGTACAATCAGCCCCAGCATTTT.

The chain uses TRBV7-9 and TRBJ2-5; no reliable D call. V was shortened by 7 bases and J by 7 bases, with 16 bases between the two germline ends. Germline assignment: CDR1 SEHNR and CDR2 FQNEAQ (reference sequence). This CDR3 contains 13 residues. The CDR3 nucleotides read TGTGCCAGCACCCACTCTGGGTGGGCGACCCAGTACTTC. Translation: CASTHSGWATQYF.

This clone was found a few times. The gene calls are TRBV2 and TRBJ1-4; the match to TRBD1 covers 9 bases. Germline loops: CDR1 SNHLY, CDR2 FYNNEI. The V gene end was trimmed by 8 bases and the J gene end by 5 bases; junction bases not matched to a gene: 9. The length of the CDR3 is 15 residues. CDR3 nucleotide sequence: TGTGCCAGCCTATACACGGGACAGGGAAATGAAAAACTGTTTTTT. This sequence encodes CASLYTGQGNEKLFF.

J is TRBJ2-5 and V is TRBV9; D tentatively fits TRBD1 or TRBD2 (6 bases each). V was clipped by 0 bases and J by 3 bases, with 12 bases between them. The CDR3 covers 15 residues. Germline V gene lookup returns CDR1 SGDLS and CDR2 YYNGEE. This CDR3 reads CASSVGPGAKETQYF. The CDR3 DNA follows: TGTGCCAGCAGCGTAGGTCCGGGGGCGAAAGAGACCCAGTACTTC.

CDR3 region: CAWSNPGHKNSPLHF. The CDR3, as DNA: TGTGCCTGGAGTAATCCGGGACACAAAAATTCACCCCTCCACTTT. This chain joins TRBV30 and TRBJ1-6, with D possibly being TRBD1 (6 bases). Between the trimmed V and J ends, which lost 2 bases and 7 bases, there was a span of 15 bases. This CDR3 region has 15 residues. The germline gives CDR1 GTSNPN, CDR2 SVGIG (reference sequence). Full variable domain (rest looked up from reference TRBV30 and TRBJ1-6): SQTIHQWPATLVQPVGSPLSLECTVEGTSNPNLYWYRQAAGRGLQLLFYSVGIGQISSEVPQNLSASRPQDRQFILSSKKLLLSDSGFYLCAWSNPGHKNSPLHFGNGTRLTVT.